This is a list of T cell receptor beta chains from one sample in a study of human T cells and chemical hapten exposure. TCRdb re-called the RACE reads through MiXCR, storing one row per CDR3 protein. The sample includes about 260,000 distinct CDR3 sequences, 8.6% of them seen just once. The specimen was whole blood, collected in connection with sensitization to the hapten diphenylcyclopropenone (DPC). These receptors were collected from a woman aged 40-49 years with alopecia areata. Some clones in this sample may be carry-over from other donors' samples. Each CDR3 is given with its conserved first and last residue. D genes are given only for firm matches. Not all rows give a size; the values are once, few, many and, for expanded clones, a class.

TRBJ2-3 | TRBV10-3 | few | NA | TGTGCCATCAGGGACCGACAGACTAGCACAGATACGCAGTATTTT | CAIRDRQTSTDTQYF
TRBJ1-2 | TRBV6-2/TRBV6-3 | NA | NA | TGTGCCAGCAGCCTCGACACCCAGGCGCGCTATGGCTACACCTTC | CASSLDTQARYGYTF
TRBJ2-7 | TRBV18 | NA | TRBD1 | TGTGCCAGCTCACCACGACAGGGGGATACCTACGAGCAGTACTTC | CASSPRQGDTYEQYF
TRBJ2-5 | TRBV27 | few | NA | TGTGCCAGCAGTTCGGACAGAGGGGTGACCCAGTACTTC | CASSSDRGVTQYF
TRBJ1-4 | TRBV6-1 | few | TRBD1 | TGTGCCAGCAGTGAATTCAGGGGGCGTGAAAAACTGTTTTTT | CASSEFRGREKLFF
TRBJ1-3 | TRBV10-3 | many | NA | TGTGCCATCAGGGACGGTTCCTCTGGAAACACCATATATTTT | CAIRDGSSGNTIYF
TRBJ2-1 | TRBV28 | many | TRBD2 | TGTGCCAGCAGCCCACGGGGGGGCCACTACCCCCTTGCCCAGGGATACAATGAGCAGTTCTTC | CASSPRGGHYPLAQGYNEQFF
TRBJ2-7 | TRBV20-1 | NA | NA | TGCAGTGCTGGAGGTCCTCGGCTAACCTCCTACGAGCAGTACTTC | CSAGGPRLTSYEQYF
TRBJ1-5 | TRBV6-2/TRBV6-3 | few | NA | TGTGCCAGCAGTTACTCGTCAGGGAATCAGCCCCAGCATTTT | CASSYSSGNQPQHF
TRBJ1-1 | TRBV6-1 | many | NA | TGTGCCAGCAGTCTGGGACTGTTCACTGAAGCTTTCTTT | CASSLGLFTEAFF
TRBJ2-3 | TRBV11-2 | NA | TRBD2 | TGTGCCAGCAGCAAACGGGTGGCGGGAGGTTCCACAGATACGCAGTATTTT | CASSKRVAGGSTDTQYF
TRBJ2-3 | TRBV7-2 | NA | TRBD2 | TGTGCCAGCAGCCGACTAGCGGGAGTTCATGTCCCAGATACGCAGTATTTT | CASSRLAGVHVPDTQYF
TRBJ1-1 | TRBV12-3/TRBV12-4 | many | NA | TGTGCCAGCAGTTTAAGGGGAAGGACTGAAGCTTTCTTT | CASSLRGRTEAFF